This is a list of T cell receptor beta chains from one sample in a study of blood T cell repertoires in COVID-19. Profiled with immunoSEQ multiplex PCR; TCRdb holds only in-frame clones, not every one. The table lists about 190,000 clones, around 91% of them singletons. The sequenced sample consisted of peripheral blood. These receptor sequences come from a man aged 50-60 years with acute or convalescent COVID-19. Both conserved end residues are part of each CDR3. Each record gives: D gene, clone size, J gene, CDR3 length, V gene, CDR3 DNA, CDR3 protein. D genes are given only for firm matches. Clone size, where shown, is once, few, many, or a class for clones that have expanded.

d_call: .; clone_size: .; j_call: TRBJ1-3; cdr3_length: 19; v_call: TRBV6-1; cdr3_nt: TGTGCCAGCAGTGGACCGGGACACATAAATCGATACTCTGGAAACACCATATATTTT; cdr3_aa: CASSGPGHINRYSGNTIYF
d_call: .; clone_size: .; j_call: TRBJ1-4; cdr3_length: 15; v_call: TRBV7-9; cdr3_nt: TGTGCCAGCAGCTTATCGGGGGAACCTAATGAAAAACTGTTTTTT; cdr3_aa: CASSLSGEPNEKLFF
d_call: .; clone_size: few; j_call: TRBJ2-3; cdr3_length: 14; v_call: TRBV27; cdr3_nt: TGTGCCAGCAGTCTCGGACTGCGCACAGATACGCAGTATTTT; cdr3_aa: CASSLGLRTDTQYF
d_call: TRBD2; clone_size: .; j_call: TRBJ2-1; cdr3_length: 16; v_call: TRBV7-2; cdr3_nt: TGTGCCAGCAGCTTAGCGGGGACTAGCCGTAACAATGAGCAGTTCTTC; cdr3_aa: CASSLAGTSRNNEQFF
d_call: TRBD1; clone_size: .; j_call: TRBJ2-5; cdr3_length: 16; v_call: TRBV9; cdr3_nt: TGTGCCAGCAGCGTAGATTGGGACAGGGGGCGAGAGACCCAGTACTTC; cdr3_aa: CASSVDWDRGRETQYF
d_call: .; clone_size: once; j_call: TRBJ2-1; cdr3_length: 13; v_call: TRBV3-1/TRBV3-2; cdr3_nt: TGTGCCAGCAGCCAAGGTTGGGGGGATGAGCAGTTCTTC; cdr3_aa: CASSQGWGDEQFF
d_call: TRBD2; clone_size: .; j_call: TRBJ2-5; cdr3_length: 15; v_call: TRBV7-9; cdr3_nt: TGTGCCAGCAGCTATACAGCGGGAGTAACAGAGACCCAGTACTTC; cdr3_aa: CASSYTAGVTETQYF
d_call: TRBD2; clone_size: .; j_call: TRBJ2-2; cdr3_length: 15; v_call: TRBV11-3; cdr3_nt: TGTGCCAGCAGCCGAAGCGGGAGCCACACCGGGGAGCTGTTTTTT; cdr3_aa: CASSRSGSHTGELFF
d_call: TRBD2; clone_size: .; j_call: TRBJ2-1; cdr3_length: 16; v_call: TRBV5-1; cdr3_nt: TGCGCCAGCAGCTTGGGGACTAGCGGGACGCCGGGTGAGCAGTTCTTC; cdr3_aa: CASSLGTSGTPGEQFF
d_call: TRBD2; clone_size: .; j_call: TRBJ2-3; cdr3_length: 15; v_call: TRBV29-1; cdr3_nt: TGCAGCGTTGAGGGACTAGCGGGGGATATAGATACGCAGTATTTT; cdr3_aa: CSVEGLAGDIDTQYF
d_call: .; clone_size: .; j_call: TRBJ2-5; cdr3_length: 15; v_call: TRBV6-5; cdr3_nt: TGTGCCAGCAGTTACTCGATCGGAGGCCAAGAGACCCAGTACTTC; cdr3_aa: CASSYSIGGQETQYF
d_call: TRBD2; clone_size: .; j_call: TRBJ2-5; cdr3_length: 18; v_call: TRBV7-8; cdr3_nt: TGTGCCAGCAGCTTTACGGCGCTTGCTAGCGGGAGCTGGGAGACCCAGTACTTC; cdr3_aa: CASSFTALASGSWETQYF
d_call: TRBD1; clone_size: .; j_call: TRBJ1-4; cdr3_length: 17; v_call: TRBV4-1; cdr3_nt: TGCGCCAGCAGCCAAGATCGACCGACAGGGCTTAATGAAAAACTGTTTTTT; cdr3_aa: CASSQDRPTGLNEKLFF
d_call: .; clone_size: .; j_call: TRBJ1-1; cdr3_length: 13; v_call: TRBV6-2/TRBV6-3; cdr3_nt: TGTGCCAGCAGTTGGAGGGTGAACACTGAAGCTTTCTTT; cdr3_aa: CASSWRVNTEAFF
d_call: TRBD2; clone_size: .; j_call: TRBJ2-7; cdr3_length: 14; v_call: TRBV27; cdr3_nt: TGTGCCAGCAGTGTCAGCGGGAGCCCCCACGAGCAGTACTTC; cdr3_aa: CASSVSGSPHEQYF
d_call: .; clone_size: few; j_call: TRBJ2-6; cdr3_length: 14; v_call: TRBV30; cdr3_nt: TGTGCCTGGAGCGGCCCCGGGGGGGCCAACGTCCTGACTTTC; cdr3_aa: CAWSGPGGANVLTF
d_call: .; clone_size: .; j_call: TRBJ2-3; cdr3_length: 16; v_call: TRBV4-2; cdr3_nt: TGTGCCAGCAGCCAAGAAGCCGGGGGTAGGACAGATACGCAGTATTTT; cdr3_aa: CASSQEAGGRTDTQYF
d_call: .; clone_size: .; j_call: TRBJ1-3; cdr3_length: 15; v_call: TRBV19; cdr3_nt: TGTGCCAGCCTAATGGTGGGCATGGCTGGAAACACCATATATTTT; cdr3_aa: CASLMVGMAGNTIYF
d_call: TRBD2; clone_size: .; j_call: TRBJ2-7; cdr3_length: 16; v_call: TRBV11-2; cdr3_nt: TGTGCCAGCAGCCGGACTAGCGGGAGGCTACTTAGCGAGCAGTACTTC; cdr3_aa: CASSRTSGRLLSEQYF
d_call: .; clone_size: .; j_call: TRBJ2-1; cdr3_length: 13; v_call: TRBV10-3; cdr3_nt: TGTGCCATACGGGAGAGTGGAATGAATGAGCAGTTCTTC; cdr3_aa: CAIRESGMNEQFF
d_call: TRBD1; clone_size: .; j_call: TRBJ1-5; cdr3_length: 12; v_call: TRBV6-2/TRBV6-3; cdr3_nt: TGTGCCAGCAGTAGGGGGCCTCAGCCCCAGCATTTT; cdr3_aa: CASSRGPQPQHF
d_call: .; clone_size: once; j_call: TRBJ2-2; cdr3_length: 14; v_call: TRBV29-1; cdr3_nt: TGCAGCGTTGACCCCGGCGGGGCGGGCGGGGAGCTGTTTTTT; cdr3_aa: CSVDPGGAGGELFF
d_call: .; clone_size: .; j_call: TRBJ1-3; cdr3_length: 15; v_call: TRBV10-3; cdr3_nt: TGTGCCATCAGGTTCTCAGGGGTCTCTGGAAACACCATATATTTT; cdr3_aa: CAIRFSGVSGNTIYF
d_call: TRBD1; clone_size: .; j_call: TRBJ1-1; cdr3_length: 14; v_call: TRBV5-1; cdr3_nt: TGCGCCAGCAGCCAATTACAGGGGGCGGGTGAAGCTTTCTTT; cdr3_aa: CASSQLQGAGEAFF
d_call: .; clone_size: .; j_call: TRBJ1-2; cdr3_length: 15; v_call: TRBV27; cdr3_nt: TGTGCCAGCAATCCGGGGGGAGGTCTCGTCTATGGCTACACCTTC; cdr3_aa: CASNPGGGLVYGYTF
d_call: .; clone_size: .; j_call: TRBJ1-2; cdr3_length: 14; v_call: TRBV7-2; cdr3_nt: TGTGCCAGCAGCTTAGTGCAGGGGAAGTATGGCTACACCTTC; cdr3_aa: CASSLVQGKYGYTF
d_call: .; clone_size: .; j_call: TRBJ2-2; cdr3_length: 15; v_call: TRBV21-1; cdr3_nt: .; cdr3_aa: CASSNVAGGTGELFF
d_call: TRBD2; clone_size: once; j_call: TRBJ2-3; cdr3_length: 14; v_call: TRBV5-1; cdr3_nt: TGCGCCAGCAGCTTGTCGGGACTACAAGATACGCAGTATTTT; cdr3_aa: CASSLSGLQDTQYF
d_call: TRBD1; clone_size: .; j_call: TRBJ2-7; cdr3_length: 14; v_call: TRBV10-3; cdr3_nt: TGTGCCATCAGTTGGACAGGGGGGTCCGACGAGCAGTACTTC; cdr3_aa: CAISWTGGSDEQYF
d_call: .; clone_size: .; j_call: TRBJ1-4; cdr3_length: 13; v_call: TRBV25-1; cdr3_nt: TGTGCCAGCAGTTTACAGGATAATGAAAAACTGTTTTTT; cdr3_aa: CASSLQDNEKLFF
d_call: TRBD2; clone_size: .; j_call: TRBJ2-1; cdr3_length: 14; v_call: TRBV27; cdr3_nt: TGTGCCAGCAGTTTCGGACTAGCGGGTTCTGAGCAGTTCTTC; cdr3_aa: CASSFGLAGSEQFF
d_call: .; clone_size: once; j_call: TRBJ1-2; cdr3_length: 12; v_call: TRBV5-4; cdr3_nt: TGTGCCAGCACCGGGGCTAACTATGGCTACACCTTC; cdr3_aa: CASTGANYGYTF
d_call: TRBD2; clone_size: .; j_call: TRBJ2-5; cdr3_length: 15; v_call: TRBV5-1; cdr3_nt: TGCGCCAGCAGCTATAGCGGGGGGGCTCGGGAGACCCAGTACTTC; cdr3_aa: CASSYSGGARETQYF
d_call: TRBD2; clone_size: .; j_call: TRBJ2-3; cdr3_length: 15; v_call: TRBV7-9; cdr3_nt: TGTGCCAGCACCTATGGTGCGGGAGCCGTCGATACGCAGTATTTT; cdr3_aa: CASTYGAGAVDTQYF
d_call: TRBD1; clone_size: .; j_call: TRBJ1-2; cdr3_length: 14; v_call: TRBV6-5; cdr3_nt: TGTGCCAGCGAGAACGGGGGACAGGGGGGTGGCTACACCTTC; cdr3_aa: CASENGGQGGGYTF
d_call: TRBD1; clone_size: .; j_call: TRBJ2-5; cdr3_length: 16; v_call: TRBV7-3; cdr3_nt: TGTGCCAGCAGCTTCGCCGGACAGGGGGGAGTGGAGACCCAGTACTTC; cdr3_aa: CASSFAGQGGVETQYF